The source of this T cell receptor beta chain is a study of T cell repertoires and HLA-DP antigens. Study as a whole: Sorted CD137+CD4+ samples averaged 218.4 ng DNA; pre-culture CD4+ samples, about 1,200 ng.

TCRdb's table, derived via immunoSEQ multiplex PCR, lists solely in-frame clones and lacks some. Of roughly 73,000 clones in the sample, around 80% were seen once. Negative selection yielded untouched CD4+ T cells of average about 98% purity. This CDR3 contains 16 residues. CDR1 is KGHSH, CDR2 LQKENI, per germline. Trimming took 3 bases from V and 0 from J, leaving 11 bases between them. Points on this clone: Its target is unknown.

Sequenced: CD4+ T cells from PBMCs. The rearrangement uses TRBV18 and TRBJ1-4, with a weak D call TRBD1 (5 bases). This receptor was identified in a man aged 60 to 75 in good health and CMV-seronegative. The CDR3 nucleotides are TGTGCCAGCTCACCGGGGCAAGCTGCAACTAATGAAAAACTGTTTTTT. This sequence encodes CASSPGQAATNEKLFF.